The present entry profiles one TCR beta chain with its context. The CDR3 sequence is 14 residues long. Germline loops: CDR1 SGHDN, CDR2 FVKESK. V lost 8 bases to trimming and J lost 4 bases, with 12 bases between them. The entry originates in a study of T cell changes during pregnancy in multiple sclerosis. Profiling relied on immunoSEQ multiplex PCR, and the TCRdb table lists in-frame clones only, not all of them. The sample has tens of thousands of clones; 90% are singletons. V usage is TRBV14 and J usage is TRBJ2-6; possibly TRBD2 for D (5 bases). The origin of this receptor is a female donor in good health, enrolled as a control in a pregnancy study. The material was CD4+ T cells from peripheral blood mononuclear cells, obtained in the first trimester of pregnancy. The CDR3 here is CASQRASGANVLTF. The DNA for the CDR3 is TGTGCCAGCCAGAGGGCGTCCGGGGCCAACGTCCTGACTTTC.